What follows are 6 T cell receptor beta chains derived from one specimen sequenced in a study of T cells in Graves' hyperthyroidism and ophthalmopathy. RNA transcripts served as the template for amplifying TCR beta CDR3 regions. The study used the HTBI primer set for a first-round RT-PCR of the TCR CDR3. TCRdb fed the multiplex PCR reads into MiXCR, producing one record per CDR3 protein. Here the sample spans hundreds of thousands of distinct CDR3 sequences, roughly 24% being singletons. Sequencing input: blood. The receptors originated from a woman between 25 and 40 years old with Graves' ophthalmopathy.

The chain employs TRBV27 and TRBJ2-7; possible D gene TRBD1, 6 bases. Germline V gives CDR1 MNHEY, CDR2 SMNVEV (reference sequence). The CDR3 extends over 11 amino acids. In nucleotides, the CDR3 is TGTGCAACCCGCAGGGGCTACGAGCAGTACTTC. It codes for CATRRGYEQYF.

In this sample, this clonotype turned up once. The chain couples TRBV7-3 to TRBJ2-6, with D unclear. The CDR3 totals 16 residues. Germline V gene data show CDR1 as SGHTA and CDR2 as FQGTGA. The ends were cut back, 0 bases at V and 0 bases at J, with 6 bases in the middle. CDR3 sequence (DNA): TGTGCCAGCAGCTTAACGTCAAGCTCTGGGGCCAACGTCCTGACTTTC. Its translation is CASSLTSSSGANVLTF.

This clonotype was picked up many times. The chain is built from TRBV5-1 and TRBJ2-7; weak D call: TRBD2 (5 bases). In germline, CDR1 is SGHRS, CDR2 YFSETQ. The CDR3 runs 13 residues. Trimming left V 0 bases short and J 5 bases short, with 9 bases between. The CDR3 is CASSLVEANEQYF. The DNA of the CDR3 is TGCGCCAGCAGCTTGGTGGAGGCTAACGAGCAGTACTTC.

The chain couples TRBV24-1 to TRBJ2-5; 8 nucleotides line up with TRBD1. CDR1 is KGHDR, CDR2 SFDVKD, per germline. The V gene end was trimmed by 4 bases and the J gene end by 4 bases; junction bases not matched to a gene: 4. CDR3 size: 14 residues. CDR3 DNA sequence: TGTGCCACCAGTGACCGGACAGGGCTAGAGACCCAGTACTTC. Translating gives CATSDRTGLETQYF.

This clonotype has just a few counts. This chain links TRBV19 with TRBJ1-2; 8 bases map to TRBD1. The V gene end was trimmed by 7 bases and the J gene end by 2 bases; junction bases not matched to a gene: 9. The CDR3 spans 15 residues. CDR1 and CDR2 (germline): LNHDA, SQIVND (reference sequence). CDR3 nucleotide sequence: TGTGCCAGTAAGGACAGGGCTGCGTCGAACTATGGCTACACCTTC. This codes for CASKDRAASNYGYTF.

The rearrangement links TRBV4-2 to TRBJ1-5; 11 bases match TRBD1. This CDR3 is 19 amino acids long. V dropped 4 bases and J dropped 0; count of bases not matched to a gene: 11. Germline V gene sequence: CDR1 LGHNA, CDR2 YNFKEQ. This chain's CDR3 is CASSLFSRDRGYSNQPQHF. The CDR3 coding sequence is TGTGCCAGCAGCCTATTCTCCCGGGACAGGGGGTATAGCAATCAGCCCCAGCATTTT.